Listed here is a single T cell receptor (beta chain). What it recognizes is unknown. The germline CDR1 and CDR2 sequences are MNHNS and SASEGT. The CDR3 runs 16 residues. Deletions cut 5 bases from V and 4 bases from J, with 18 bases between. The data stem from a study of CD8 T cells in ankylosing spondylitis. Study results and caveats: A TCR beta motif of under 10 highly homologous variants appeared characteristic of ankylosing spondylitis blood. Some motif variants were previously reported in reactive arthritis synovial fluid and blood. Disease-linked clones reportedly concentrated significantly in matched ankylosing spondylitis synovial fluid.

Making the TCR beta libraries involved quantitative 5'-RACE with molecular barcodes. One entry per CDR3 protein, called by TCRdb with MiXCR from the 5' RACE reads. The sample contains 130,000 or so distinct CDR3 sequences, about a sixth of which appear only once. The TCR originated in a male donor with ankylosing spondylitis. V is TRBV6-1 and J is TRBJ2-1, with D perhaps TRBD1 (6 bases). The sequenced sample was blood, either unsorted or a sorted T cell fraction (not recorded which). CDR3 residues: CASSIKTGTPYNEQFF. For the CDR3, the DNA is TGTGCCAGCAGTATAAAGACCGGGACACCATACAATGAGCAGTTCTTC.